The 29 T cell receptor beta chains given below trace back to one sample, sequenced in a study of T cell responses to AZD1222 COVID-19 vaccine. This table comes from immunoSEQ multiplex PCR, and its TCRdb copy is limited to in-frame clones, with some not included. The sample yields 90,000 to 120,000 clones, about 89% seen once. The sample was peripheral blood, taken on day 0 of AZD1222 vaccination. Receptor source: an adult in good health.

The chain is built from TRBV18 and TRBJ1-5; D may be TRBD1 (6 bases). Trimming took 2 bases from V and 3 from J, leaving 14 bases between them. CDR1 is KGHSH and CDR2 is LQKENI in the germline V gene. This CDR3 spans 16 amino acids. As DNA, the CDR3 is TGTGCCAGCTCACCAGTTGCCGGACAGCACAATCAGCCCCAGCATTTT. Protein sequence: CASSPVAGQHNQPQHF. Combining the CDR3 with reference TRBV18 and TRBJ1-5 gives the whole variable domain NAGVMQNPRHLVRRRGQEARLRCSPMKGHSHVYWYRQLPEEGLKFMVYLQKENIIDESGMPKERFSAEFPKEGPSILRIQQVVRGDSAAYFCASSPVAGQHNQPQHFGDGTRLSIL.

V and J are TRBV7-2 and TRBJ1-3; 8 bases match TRBD1. The germline V gene has CDR1 SGHTA and CDR2 FQGNSA. V lost 5 bases to trimming and J lost 3 bases; unmatched junction nucleotides: 6. The CDR3 is made up of 15 amino acids. The CDR3 DNA reads as TGTGCCAGCAGCCTCCAGGGGGCGGTTGGAAACACCATATATTTT. Amino acid sequence: CASSLQGAVGNTIYF.

As concerns this clone: The sample holds other DNA sequences that translate to the same CDR3. The chain has TRBV5-1 and TRBJ1-3; 8 bases agree with TRBD1. The V gene end was trimmed by 3 bases and the J gene end by 0 bases; junction bases not matched to a gene: 5. Germline-derived CDR1 and CDR2 are SGHRS and YFSETQ. The CDR3 covers 16 residues. DNA of the CDR3: TGCGCCAGCAGCTCCGGACAGGGAAGCTCTGGAAACACCATATATTTT. As protein: CASSSGQGSSGNTIYF. Supplemented by reference TRBV5-1 and TRBJ1-3, the full variable domain reads KAGVTQTPRYLIKTRGQQVTLSCSPISGHRSVSWYQQTPGQGLQFLFEYFSETQRNKGNFPGRFSGRQFSNSRSEMNVSTLELGDSALYLCASSSGQGSSGNTIYFGEGSWLTVV.

The chain employs TRBV18 and TRBJ2-2; 10 nucleotides match TRBD2. Germline CDR1 and CDR2: KGHSH and LQKENI. This CDR3 region has 18 residues. The V and J ends lost 2 bases and 6 bases, in that order; junction bases with no gene match: 12. The CDR3 DNA is TGTGCCAGCTCACCAACCCCAGCGGGGGGGCAGTCAGCCGGGGAGCTGTTTTTT. This translates into CASSPTPAGGQSAGELFF.

This chain connects TRBV11-2 to TRBJ1-6, with D hard to call. The V and J ends lost 1 base and 4 bases respectively, with 14 bases between them. Germline CDR1 reads SGHAT; CDR2 reads FQNNGV. This CDR3 comprises 17 residues. The CDR3 nucleotides are TGTGCCAGCAGCTTAGTAGCGGGTCCGGGGTATAATTCACCCCTCCACTTT. Protein product: CASSLVAGPGYNSPLHF.

The chain has TRBV5-1 and TRBJ2-7; either TRBD1 or TRBD2 may supply D (5 bases each). The length of the CDR3 is 14 residues. Trimming took 6 bases from V and 1 from J, leaving 14 bases between them. CDR1 and CDR2 from the germline V gene are SGHRS and YFSETQ. CDR3 region: CASKAGAQSYEQYF. The CDR3 DNA sequence: TGCGCCAGCAAGGCCGGGGCCCAGTCCTACGAGCAGTACTTC. Full variable domain (remainder filled in from reference TRBV5-1 and TRBJ2-7): KAGVTQTPRYLIKTRGQQVTLSCSPISGHRSVSWYQQTPGQGLQFLFEYFSETQRNKGNFPGRFSGRQFSNSRSEMNVSTLELGDSALYLCASKAGAQSYEQYFGPGTRLTVT.

The genes are TRBV5-1 and TRBJ2-3; maybe TRBD1 (5 bases). Germline V gene lookup returns CDR1 SGHRS and CDR2 YFSETQ. V dropped 4 bases and J dropped 5 bases, with 11 bases sitting between them. CDR3 length: 13 residues. The CDR3: CASSGRVRDTQYF. The CDR3, as DNA: TGCGCCAGCAGCGGCAGGGTGCGAGATACGCAGTATTTT.

J is TRBJ2-2 and V is TRBV2; D unclear. Trimming pared 6 bases from V and 4 bases from J, leaving 12 bases between. The CDR3 is 14 residues long. CDR1 SNHLY and CDR2 FYNNEI come from the germline V gene. The CDR3 protein is CASRLGRSTGELFF. CDR3 in DNA: TGTGCCAGCAGGTTGGGAAGGAGCACCGGGGAGCTGTTTTTT.

The rearrangement joins TRBV6-5 to TRBJ1-4; TRBD1 is a possible D gene (5 bases). Trimming removed 9 bases at V and 0 bases at J, with 14 bases between. The CDR3 spans 15 residues. From germline, CDR1 is MNHEY and CDR2 SVGAGI. The CDR3 DNA reads as TGTGCCAGTACACGGGGGGTAGCAACTAATGAAAAACTGTTTTTT. Translation gives CASTRGVATNEKLFF.

Concerning this clone: One junction end does not reproduce the germline sequence, and a read error may be involved. This chain connects TRBV6-1 to TRBJ2-7, with no clear D. Per germline, CDR1 MNHNS and CDR2 SASEGT. CDR3 size: 12 residues. The DNA for the CDR3 is TGTGCCAGCAGTGAGTCTCTATTATACGGGTTCTTC. As protein: CASSESLLYGFF.

The J gene is TRBJ1-4, the V gene TRBV6-2 or TRBV6-3; D may be TRBD1 (5 bases). CDR3 length equals 14 residues. The germline V gene encodes CDR1 MNHEY and CDR2 SVGEGT. Trimming stripped 4 bases from V and 5 bases from J, with 11 bases between. The CDR3, as DNA: TGTGCCAGCAGTTCCGGGGCCTGGAATGAAAAACTGTTTTTT. As protein: CASSSGAWNEKLFF.

The V gene is TRBV12-3 or TRBV12-4, the J gene TRBJ1-1; tentatively, D is TRBD1 (6 bases). V gave up 3 bases and J gave up 11 bases, with 16 bases separating them. This CDR3 region has 13 residues. CDR3 sequence: CASSFSPGTLAFF. The CDR3 nucleotides are TGTGCCAGCAGTTTTTCCCCTGGGACATTGGCTTTCTTT.

This clone was seen only a few times. The chain uses TRBV28 and TRBJ2-7; the D is unclear. The length of the CDR3 is 14 residues. The germline gives CDR1 MDHEN, CDR2 SYDVKM. V was cut by 5 bases and J by 1 base, with 12 bases left in between. CDR3 amino acids: CASSPRSQSYEQYF. CDR3 bases: TGTGCCAGCAGTCCCCGTTCGCAATCCTACGAGCAGTACTTC. The full variable domain, in which reference TRBV28 and TRBJ2-7 provide the parts outside the CDR3, is DVKVTQSSRYLVKRTGEKVFLECVQDMDHENMFWYRQDPGLGLRLIYFSYDVKMKEKGDIPEGYSVSREKKERFSLILESASTNQTSMYLCASSPRSQSYEQYFGPGTRLTVT.

The rearrangement links TRBV2 to TRBJ1-6; D not certain. CDR1 and CDR2 from the germline V gene are SNHLY and FYNNEI. The CDR3 length is 15 residues. Trimming pared 7 bases from V and 0 bases from J, leaving 10 bases between. The CDR3 here is CASMLESSYNSPLHF. The CDR3 nucleotides are TGTGCCAGCATGTTGGAGAGCTCCTATAATTCACCCCTCCACTTT.

The chain carries TRBV12-5 and TRBJ2-5; no clear D. The CDR3 loop spans 13 amino acids. The germline CDR1 and CDR2 sequences are LGHNT and FRNRAP. V was cut by 1 base and J by 1 base, with 4 bases left in between. In DNA form, the CDR3 reads TGTGCTAGTGGTTTGGGTAGCCAAGAGACCCAGTACTTC. It encodes CASGLGSQETQYF.

The chain carries TRBV27 and TRBJ1-1; perhaps TRBD1 as D (5 bases). The length of the CDR3 is 12 residues. V lost 7 bases, J lost 3 bases, and 9 bases lay in between. Per the germline V gene, CDR1 is MNHEY and CDR2 is SMNVEV (reference sequence). The CDR3 DNA sequence: TGTGCCAGCAAGAGGGGTTACACTGAAGCTTTCTTT. This translates into CASKRGYTEAFF.

The chain recombines TRBV14 with TRBJ1-2; no firm D call. Trimming stripped 4 bases from V and 3 bases from J, with 18 bases between. This CDR3 has 16 amino acids. Germline CDR1 and CDR2: SGHDN and FVKESK. The CDR3 DNA reads as TGTGCCAGCAGCCCCCCCGGACCATCTCGGTACTATGGCTACACCTTC. Translating it yields CASSPPGPSRYYGYTF. The variable domain in full, completed from reference TRBV14 and TRBJ1-2, reads EAGVTQFPSHSVIEKGQTVTLRCDPISGHDNLYWYRRVMGKEIKFLLHFVKESKQDESGMPNNRFLAERTGGTYSTLKVQPAELEDSGVYFCASSPPGPSRYYGYTFGSGTRLTVV.

V and J are TRBV6-5 and TRBJ1-4, with D perhaps TRBD1 (5 bases). The V end was cut by 6 bases, the J end by 3 bases, with 14 bases between. The CDR3 has 15 residues. From germline, CDR1 is MNHEY and CDR2 SVGAGI. CDR3 nucleotide sequence: TGTGCCAGCAGGGGGATGACAGCACCTAATGAAAAACTGTTTTTT. It is translated as CASRGMTAPNEKLFF.

This sequence joins TRBV2 and TRBJ2-1; 7 nucleotides align to TRBD2. The ends lost 7 bases at V and 7 bases at J; junction bases unmatched: 19. CDR1 and CDR2 (germline): SNHLY, FYNNEI. This CDR3 has 17 residues. The CDR3 is CASINEPGGRVWNEQFF. Written as DNA, the CDR3 is TGTGCCAGCATCAACGAACCGGGCGGGAGAGTCTGGAATGAGCAGTTCTTC.

The chain employs TRBV27 and TRBJ2-2; unclear D gene. The CDR3 runs 13 residues. V was cut by 7 bases and J by 5 bases, with 11 bases left in between. Germline V lookup: CDR1 MNHEY, CDR2 SMNVEV (reference sequence). CDR3 bases: TGTGCCAGCAAGTTCCAGAGAACCGGGGAGCTGTTTTTT. Translated: CASKFQRTGELFF.

The gene calls are TRBV5-1 and TRBJ2-7; 7 bases map to TRBD1. Per the germline V gene, CDR1 is SGHRS and CDR2 is YFSETQ. The CDR3 sequence is 14 residues long. The trim removed 0 bases at V and 6 bases at J, leaving 6 bases unmatched. The CDR3 sequence is CASSLAGDSGEQYF. The DNA for the CDR3 is TGCGCCAGCAGCTTGGCCGGGGACAGTGGCGAGCAGTACTTC.

This chain joins TRBV7-8 and TRBJ1-2; TRBD1 aligns across 7 bases. J gave up 0 bases and V 0 bases, and 1 base lay outside the gene matches. Germline-derived CDR1 and CDR2 are SGHVS and FQNEAQ. The CDR3 spans 15 residues. The CDR3 DNA is TGTGCCAGCAGCTTAGCCGGGACAGCTAACTATGGCTACACCTTC. Its translation: CASSLAGTANYGYTF.

On this clone: Compared with germline, one end of the junction differs, possibly owing to a read error. The J gene is TRBJ1-1, the V gene TRBV2, with unresolved D. The CDR3 totals 12 residues. Germline CDR1 SNHLY, CDR2 FYNNEI. CDR3 in DNA: TGCCGCCATAGGTGGATGAACACTGAAGCTTTCTTT. Residues: CRHRWMNTEAFF.

For the CDR3, the DNA is TGTGCCAGCACCCCAGCGGGAGGGCCCGAAGATACGCAGTATTTT. As protein: CASTPAGGPEDTQYF. V is TRBV6-5 and J is TRBJ2-3; 10 positions agree with TRBD2. The CDR3 is 15 residues long. The V segment lost 7 bases and the J segment 5 bases; nucleotides outside the gene matches: 9. CDR1 MNHEY and CDR2 SVGAGI come from the germline V gene.

The chain couples TRBV3-1 (or the pseudogene TRBV3-2) to TRBJ1-1; D remains unclear. The germline gives CDR1 LGHDT, CDR2 YNNKEL (reference sequence). The CDR3 runs 14 residues. Between the trimmed V and J ends, which lost 3 bases and 6 bases, there was a span of 14 bases. CDR3 in DNA: TGTGCCAGCAGCCAGGACTGGGGAACTGCTGAAGCTTTCTTT. This encodes CASSQDWGTAEAFF.

J is TRBJ2-5 and V is TRBV9; D is undetermined. Germline assignment: CDR1 SGDLS and CDR2 YYNGEE. This CDR3 comprises 14 residues. Trimming took off 4 bases at V and 0 bases at J, with 10 bases between the two ends. CDR3 nucleotide sequence: TGTGCCAGCAGCCCCACCCCGGACCAAGAGACCCAGTACTTC. The encoded protein is CASSPTPDQETQYF.

The chain uses TRBV28 and TRBJ1-1, with 9 nucleotides matching TRBD1. This CDR3 has 17 residues. Germline CDR1 MDHEN, CDR2 SYDVKM. Germline trimming cut 4 bases from V and 1 base from J; bases unmatched to any gene: 10. In DNA, the CDR3 is TGTGCCAGCAGTTCATCCGGGACAGGGCCCGAGAACACTGAAGCTTTCTTT. This gives the protein CASSSSGTGPENTEAFF.

The rearrangement joins TRBV5-1 to TRBJ1-4; TRBD1 aligns across 10 bases. With V trimmed by 1 base and J by 8 bases, 5 bases remained unmatched. Germline lookup yields CDR1 SGHRS and CDR2 YFSETQ. The CDR3 loop spans 15 amino acids. The CDR3 sequence is CASSLQGDRGEKLFF. The DNA of the CDR3 is TGCGCCAGCAGCTTGCAAGGGGACAGGGGAGAAAAACTGTTTTTT. Combining the CDR3 with reference TRBV5-1 and TRBJ1-4 gives the whole variable domain KAGVTQTPRYLIKTRGQQVTLSCSPISGHRSVSWYQQTPGQGLQFLFEYFSETQRNKGNFPGRFSGRQFSNSRSEMNVSTLELGDSALYLCASSLQGDRGEKLFFGSGTQLSVL.

V gene TRBV7-2 combines with J gene TRBJ1-2; 8 positions match TRBD1. This CDR3 region has 17 residues. Germline CDR1 reads SGHTA; CDR2 reads FQGNSA. V lost 5 bases, J lost 5 bases, and 16 bases stayed unmatched. CDR3 in DNA: TGTGCCAGCAGCCTCCCCAACTCTTGGGACAGGAATTATGGCTACACCTTC. Its translation is CASSLPNSWDRNYGYTF.